Below are 13 T cell receptor beta chains sequenced from a single sample in a study of shared clonotypes between healthy human individuals. The repertoire was sequenced with immunoSEQ multiplex PCR; TCRdb's copy has only in-frame clones and lacks some. The table records about 490,000 clones, 70% to 80% of them present only once. The sample consisted of PBMCs. These receptors all stem from a woman between 40 and 50 years old in good health. Some clones in this sample may be carry-over from other donors' samples.

Worth noting for this clone: Being one base from a much bigger clone, this may be a read error. The chain uses TRBV11-1 and TRBJ2-7; 8 bases fit TRBD2. V was pared by 6 bases and J by 5 bases, with 6 bases of the junction left unmatched. CDR1 is SGHAT and CDR2 is FQDESV in the germline V gene (reference sequence). There are 13 residues in the CDR3. This chain's CDR3 is CASRSGSMNEQYF. CDR3 nucleotides: TGTGCCAGCAGGAGCGGGAGTATGAACGAGCAGTACTTC.

The chain employs TRBV7-2 and TRBJ2-1, with TRBD2 identical over 7 bases. The CDR3 sequence is 14 residues long. V lost 6 bases and J lost 8; bases outside the gene matches: 10. CDR1 is SGHTA and CDR2 is FQGNSA in the germline V gene. The chain's CDR3 is CASSPRTSLYEQFF. Here the CDR3 DNA reads TGTGCCAGCAGTCCGAGGACTAGTTTGTATGAGCAGTTCTTC. Full variable domain (rest looked up from reference TRBV7-2 and TRBJ2-1): GAGVSQSPSNKVTEKGKDVELRCDPISGHTALYWYRQSLGQGLEFLIYFQGNSAPDKSGLPSDRFSAERTGGSVSTLTIQRTQQEDSAVYLCASSPRTSLYEQFFGPGTRLTVL.

V gene TRBV5-1 combines with J gene TRBJ2-3; the match to TRBD2 covers 12 bases. From germline, CDR1 is SGHRS and CDR2 YFSETQ. V lost 0 bases and J lost 3; bases outside the gene matches: 5. The CDR3 has 17 residues. This chain's CDR3 is CASSLGLAGVWTDTQYF. The CDR3 DNA reads TGCGCCAGCAGCTTGGGACTAGCGGGAGTTTGGACAGATACGCAGTATTTT.

The rearrangement links TRBV7-9 to TRBJ2-5, with TRBD2 identical over 7 bases. Germline CDR1 is SEHNR and CDR2 is FQNEAQ (reference sequence). This CDR3 is built from 14 residues. The trim removed 5 bases at V and 2 bases at J, leaving 5 bases unmatched. Written as DNA, the CDR3 is TGTGCCAGCAGCATTAGCGGGTTGCAAGAGACCCAGTACTTC. Its protein product is CASSISGLQETQYF. Full variable domain (rest looked up from reference TRBV7-9 and TRBJ2-5): DTGVSQNPRHKITKRGQNVTFRCDPISEHNRLYWYRQTLGQGPEFLTYFQNEAQLEKSRLLSDRFSAERPKGSFSTLEIQRTEQGDSAMYLCASSISGLQETQYFGPGTRLLVL.

This clone was counted once. It may be a read error: a sequence one base away is much more abundant. The chain recombines TRBV6-5 with TRBJ2-7, with TRBD1 matching 9 bases. J was trimmed by 6 bases and V by 2 bases; bases with no gene match: 2. CDR3 length: 13 residues. Germline V gene lookup returns CDR1 MNHEY and CDR2 SVGAGI. CDR3 DNA sequence: TGTGCCAGCAGTTACGGGACAGGGATCGAGCAGTACTTC. This sequence encodes CASSYGTGIEQYF.

The chain has TRBV10-3 and TRBJ2-2; the D gene could be TRBD1 or TRBD2 (5 bases each). This CDR3 spans 16 amino acids. Trimming pared 3 bases from V and 5 bases from J, leaving 16 bases between. Germline V gene lookup returns CDR1 ENHRY and CDR2 SYGVKD. The CDR3 nucleotides read TGTGCCATCAGTGACCCCCGGGACCAAGCGACCGGGGAGCTGTTTTTT. As protein: CAISDPRDQATGELFF.

V is TRBV7-9 and J is TRBJ2-3; D uncertain. Germline V gene lookup returns CDR1 SEHNR and CDR2 FQNEAQ (reference sequence). The CDR3 is 10 amino acids. CDR3 region: CAAEDHTQYF. CDR3 coding DNA: TGTGCAGCCGAGGACCATACGCAGTATTTT.

This clone was observed at least ten times. This chain uses TRBV20-1 with TRBJ2-7, with D unresolved. Germline lookup yields CDR1 DFQATT and CDR2 SNEGSKA (reference sequence). V was clipped by 6 bases and J by 3 bases, with 9 bases between them. This CDR3 spans 11 amino acids. CDR3 protein: CSAGDVYEQYF. The CDR3, as DNA: TGCAGTGCCGGAGACGTCTACGAGCAGTACTTC.

This clone has a single count. The CDR3 DNA sequence: TGTGCCACCCTTTCGAAGGGCGAGCAGTTCTTC. Translation gives CATLSKGEQFF. The chain carries TRBV15 and TRBJ2-1; D is ambiguous. CDR3 length equals 11 residues. V gave up 8 bases and J gave up 10 bases, with 12 bases separating them. CDR1 LNHNV and CDR2 YYDKDF come from the germline V gene (reference sequence).

The chain couples TRBV19 to TRBJ1-4; TRBD1 matches at 9 bases. The length of the CDR3 is 16 residues. J gave up 3 bases and V 6 bases, and 8 bases lay outside the gene matches. Germline CDR1 LNHDA, CDR2 SQIVND (reference sequence). This CDR3 is CASRNHRDRANEKLFF. The CDR3 DNA is TGTGCCAGTAGGAATCACCGGGACAGGGCTAATGAAAAACTGTTTTTT.

The V and J genes are TRBV7-3 and TRBJ1-6; D gene ambiguous. This CDR3 comprises 15 residues. V dropped 5 bases and J dropped 5 bases, with 13 bases sitting between them. Germline CDR1 SGHTA, CDR2 FQGTGA. DNA of the CDR3: TGTGCCAGCAGCCCCATAGAAGGGAATAATTCACCCCTCCACTTT. Translated: CASSPIEGNNSPLHF.

The chain employs TRBV6-5 and TRBJ2-7; possible D gene TRBD2, 5 bases. Trimming stripped 6 bases from V and 1 base from J, with 10 bases between. The germline V gene encodes CDR1 MNHEY and CDR2 SVGAGI. The CDR3 extends over 13 amino acids. The CDR3 bases are TGTGCCAGCAGAGATACGGGATCCTACGAGCAGTACTTC. It codes for CASRDTGSYEQYF.

This chain links TRBV6-5 with TRBJ2-7; possible D gene TRBD2, 5 bases. This CDR3 is built from 16 residues. The V gene's germline CDR1 is MNHEY and CDR2 SVGAGI. V lost 0 bases and J lost 6, with 18 bases in between. As DNA, the CDR3 is TGTGCCAGCAGTTACTCGTGGACTCTCGTCTTGGGCGAGCAGTACTTC. It yields the protein CASSYSWTLVLGEQYF.